This T cell receptor beta chain stems from a study of early T cells in non-severe SARS-CoV-2 infection. V was cut by 2 bases and J by 1 base, with 2 bases left in between. The CDR3 has 12 residues. Germline CDR1 SQVTM, CDR2 ANQGSEA. TCRdb re-derived calls from the 5' RACE reads in MiXCR, one entry per CDR3 protein. Of about 110,000 distinct CDR3 sequences listed, around 10% are singletons. The sequencing sample was made of whole blood. This receptor was identified in an adult who was a healthcare worker with PCR-confirmed SARS-CoV-2 infection or an uninfected control (not recorded which). This chain connects TRBV29-1 to TRBJ2-2, with D hard to call. The CDR3 loop is CSVEKNTGELFF. CDR3 in DNA: TGCAGCGTTGAAAAGAACACCGGGGAGCTGTTTTTT.